These 20 T cell receptor beta chains were all obtained from the same sample, sequenced in a study of T-cell memory formation after mild COVID-19 (dated by TCRdb to the early 2020s). Libraries were prepared through 5' RACE. Sequenced using an Illumina NovaSeq 6000. TCRdb reran the public reads through fastp at Q25 and MiXCR, keeping productive beta chains. Here each entry gathers all rows of one CDR3 protein and keeps the most common genes and DNA. The sample table holds 150,000 to 200,000 distinct CDR3 sequences, of which 14% were seen once. The ten largest make up less than 15% of the sample. Sequenced sample: PBMCs or a T cell subset sorted from them (not recorded which). These receptors were taken from an adult woman who had mild COVID-19 (a few samples of this study predate the infection). The sample titles of this study are shuffled in the database, so cell type and time point are left out; the donor was told from shared clones.

In this sample, this clonotype turned up a few times. The chain couples TRBV7-8 to TRBJ2-1; 8 bases fit TRBD2. The CDR3 consists of 19 residues. V shed 5 bases and J 0 bases; nucleotides not matched to a gene: 15. Germline V gene sequence: CDR1 SGHVS, CDR2 FQNEAQ. For the CDR3, the DNA is TGTGCCAGCAGCCTGAAAACGGGGGGGAACTACTTCTCCTACAATGAGCAGTTCTTC. As protein: CASSLKTGGNYFSYNEQFF.

The rearrangement joins TRBV7-9 to TRBJ1-2, with D perhaps matching TRBD1 (6 bases). V lost 0 bases, J lost 6 bases, and 17 bases lay in between. Germline lookup yields CDR1 SEHNR and CDR2 FQNEAQ (reference sequence). The CDR3 contains 16 residues. CDR3 protein: CASSLAASGVKNGYTF. The CDR3 nucleotides read TGTGCCAGCAGCTTAGCGGCGTCAGGGGTAAAGAATGGCTACACCTTC. Variable domain in full (rest from reference TRBV7-9 and TRBJ1-2): DTGVSQNPRHKITKRGQNVTFRCDPISEHNRLYWYRQTLGQGPEFLTYFQNEAQLEKSRLLSDRFSAERPKGSFSTLEIQRTEQGDSAMYLCASSLAASGVKNGYTFGSGTRLTVV.

The chain carries TRBV12-3 or TRBV12-4 and TRBJ2-5; no definite D call. There are 14 residues in the CDR3. With 6 bases removed from V and 2 bases from J, the gap between germline ends came to 13 bases. The CDR3 loop is CASRSRPTQETQYF. The CDR3, as DNA: TGTGCCAGCAGAAGCAGGCCGACTCAAGAGACCCAGTACTTC.

This clonotype appeared many times. CDR3 in DNA: TGTGCCAGCAGTGTGGACCAAATCTACGAGCAGTACTTC. Translation gives CASSVDQIYEQYF. The chain links TRBV2 to TRBJ2-7; D uncertain. The CDR3 covers 13 residues. Germline-derived CDR1 and CDR2 are SNHLY and FYNNEI. The V and J ends lost 4 bases and 3 bases respectively, with 10 bases between them.

V is TRBV28 and J is TRBJ2-7; D ambiguous. The V gene's germline CDR1 is MDHEN and CDR2 SYDVKM. The CDR3 is 15 amino acids. V was clipped by 2 bases and J by 3 bases, with 14 bases between them. The CDR3 sequence is CASSLSLLGVYEQYF. The CDR3 DNA is TGTGCCAGCAGTTTAAGCCTCTTGGGTGTCTACGAGCAGTACTTC. Together with reference TRBV28 and TRBJ2-7, the CDR3 gives the full variable domain: DVKVTQSSRYLVKRTGEKVFLECVQDMDHENMFWYRQDPGLGLRLIYFSYDVKMKEKGDIPEGYSVSREKKERFSLILESASTNQTSMYLCASSLSLLGVYEQYFGPGTRLTVT.

This chain uses TRBV3-1 with TRBJ1-3, with TRBD1 as a possible D gene (5 bases). The CDR3 is 15 residues long. V lost 0 bases, J lost 4 bases, and 10 bases lay in between. In germline, CDR1 is LGHDT, CDR2 YNNKEL (reference sequence). DNA for the CDR3: TGTGCCAGCAGCCAAGATACGACAGCAGGAAACACCATATATTTT. Encoded protein: CASSQDTTAGNTIYF. The full variable domain, its missing parts supplied by reference TRBV3-1 and TRBJ1-3, is DTAVSQTPKYLVTQMGNDKSIKCEQNLGHDTMYWYKQDSKKFLKIMFSYNNKELIINETVPNRFSPKSPDKAHLNLHINSLELGDSAVYFCASSQDTTAGNTIYFGEGSWLTVV.

The chain joins TRBV7-9 to TRBJ2-1, with TRBD2 matching 9 bases. The germline V gene has CDR1 SEHNR and CDR2 FQNEAQ (reference sequence). This CDR3 is built from 12 residues. CDR3 residues: CLASGTYNEQFF. CDR3 sequence (DNA): TGTTTGGCTAGCGGGACCTACAATGAGCAGTTCTTC. The variable domain in full, with the rest retrieved from reference TRBV7-9 and TRBJ2-1, is DTGVSQNPRHKITKRGQNVTFRCDPISEHNRLYWYRQTLGQGPEFLTYFQNEAQLEKSRLLSDRFSAERPKGSFSTLEIQRTEQGDSAMYLCLASGTYNEQFFGPGTRLTVL.

The chain employs TRBV4-1 and TRBJ2-7; no firm D call. The CDR3 is made up of 13 amino acids. Deletions cut 0 bases from V and 4 bases from J, with 7 bases between. Germline values: CDR1 MGHRA, CDR2 YSYEKL. CDR3 amino acids: CASSQDFRYEQYF. The CDR3 DNA follows: TGCGCCAGCAGCCAAGATTTTAGATACGAGCAGTACTTC.

In this sample, this clonotype turned up a few times. The rearrangement joins TRBV7-2 to TRBJ2-7, with TRBD2 identical over 12 bases. CDR1 and CDR2 (germline): SGHTA, FQGNSA. V lost 5 bases and J lost 0; bases outside the gene matches: 2. The CDR3 loop spans 15 amino acids. CDR3 in amino acids: CASSQTSGSSYEQYF. The CDR3 nucleotides are TGTGCCAGCAGCCAGACTAGCGGGAGCTCCTACGAGCAGTACTTC. The variable domain in full, with the rest retrieved from reference TRBV7-2 and TRBJ2-7, is GAGVSQSPSNKVTEKGKDVELRCDPISGHTALYWYRQSLGQGLEFLIYFQGNSAPDKSGLPSDRFSAERTGGSVSTLTIQRTQQEDSAVYLCASSQTSGSSYEQYFGPGTRLTVT.

V and J are TRBV12-3 or TRBV12-4 and TRBJ2-6; D gene uncertain. The CDR3 covers 14 residues. V was cut by 7 bases and J by 0 bases, with 7 bases left in between. This CDR3 is CASTSGSGANVLTF. The DNA of the CDR3 is TGTGCCAGCACCTCAGGCTCTGGGGCCAACGTCCTGACTTTC.

The J gene is TRBJ2-3, the V gene TRBV24-1; tentatively, D is TRBD1 (6 bases). Deletions cut 4 bases from V and 0 bases from J, with 16 bases between. The V gene's germline CDR1 is KGHDR and CDR2 SFDVKD. The length of the CDR3 is 17 residues. CDR3 sequence (DNA): TGTGCCACCAGTGAGGGAATTGGGACACCCAGCACAGATACGCAGTATTTT. Translated, it gives CATSEGIGTPSTDTQYF.

The genes are TRBV7-8 and TRBJ1-5, with D hard to call. This CDR3 is 15 amino acids long. Trimming took 1 base from V and 3 from J, leaving 10 bases between them. Germline V gene lookup returns CDR1 SGHVS and CDR2 FQNEAQ. The CDR3 sequence: CASSLEQLANQPQHF. CDR3 coding DNA: TGTGCCAGCAGCTTAGAACAGCTGGCCAATCAGCCCCAGCATTTT.

This clonotype was found a few times. This CDR3 reads CATSDFPGTGTGELFF. Here the CDR3 DNA reads TGTGCCACCAGTGATTTTCCGGGGACCGGGACCGGGGAGCTGTTTTTT. The J gene is TRBJ2-2, the V gene TRBV24-1; possibly TRBD1 or TRBD2 for D (5 bases each). The V gene lost 1 base and the J gene lost 5 bases, with 13 bases spanning the gap. This CDR3 is built from 16 residues. CDR1 is KGHDR and CDR2 is SFDVKD in the germline V gene.

This clonotype has more than one count but fewer than ten. This chain links TRBV4-2 with TRBJ2-2; 10 bases match TRBD2. The V segment lost 3 bases and the J segment 7 bases; nucleotides outside the gene matches: 5. The CDR3 has 15 amino acids. The germline gives CDR1 LGHNA, CDR2 YNFKEQ. The CDR3 DNA sequence: TGTGCCAGCAGCCAGGAGCGGGAGGGAGGCGGGGAGCTGTTTTTT. Protein: CASSQEREGGGELFF.

This clonotype came up many times. This chain links TRBV4-1 with TRBJ2-7; the match to TRBD2 covers 8 bases. With 0 bases clipped from V and 4 bases from J, the junction kept 5 bases outside the gene matches. This CDR3 has 15 residues. Germline CDR1 reads MGHRA; CDR2 reads YSYEKL. CDR3 amino acids: CASSQDRLALYEQYF. The CDR3 DNA sequence: TGCGCCAGCAGCCAAGATAGACTAGCGTTATACGAGCAGTACTTC.

The V call is TRBV12-3 or TRBV12-4, the J call TRBJ1-1; a weak D match, TRBD1 (5 bases). V lost 7 bases to trimming and J lost 1 base, with 16 bases between them. The length of the CDR3 is 15 residues. The DNA for the CDR3 is TGTGCCAGCACCCGAGGTTCGGGGCCGAACACTGAAGCTTTCTTT. Encoded protein: CASTRGSGPNTEAFF.

This clonotype was detected a few times. This chain joins TRBV6-2 or TRBV6-3 and TRBJ2-7; 7 bases align to TRBD2. This CDR3 region has 15 residues. The germline CDR1 and CDR2 sequences are MNHEY and SVGEGT. V was pared by 6 bases and J by 0 bases, with 8 bases of the junction left unmatched. The CDR3 sequence is CASSSLAVSSYEQYF. The CDR3 nucleotides read TGTGCCAGCAGCTCTCTAGCGGTTAGCTCCTACGAGCAGTACTTC.

This sequence joins TRBV12-3 or TRBV12-4 and TRBJ2-7; D is possibly TRBD1 or TRBD2 (5 bases each). This CDR3 region has 16 residues. The V end was cut by 6 bases, the J end by 4 bases, with 22 bases between. DNA for the CDR3: TGTGCCAGCAGCCAGGGTAGAACCCGGGATTGGTACGAGCAGTACTTC. Protein: CASSQGRTRDWYEQYF.

The table lists this clonotype with a few counts. The V call is TRBV7-3, the J call TRBJ2-7, with 7 bases lining up with TRBD2. The junction had 6 bases not matched to a gene; V was cut back by 0 bases and J by 4 bases. Germline V gene sequence: CDR1 SGHTA, CDR2 FQGTGA. The CDR3 contains 15 residues. The CDR3 DNA reads TGTGCCAGCAGCTTAACGGCTAGCGGCCGTTACGAGCAGTACTTC. This gives the protein CASSLTASGRYEQYF.

The J gene is TRBJ2-1, the V gene TRBV19, with D tentatively TRBD2 (6 bases). The CDR3 extends over 16 amino acids. Germline loops: CDR1 LNHDA, CDR2 SQIVND (reference sequence). Trimming took 6 bases from V and 3 from J, leaving 18 bases between them. The CDR3 region is CASSLPRRDFYNEQFF. The DNA for the CDR3 is TGTGCCAGTAGCCTACCCAGGCGGGACTTCTACAATGAGCAGTTCTTC. Combining the CDR3 with reference TRBV19 and TRBJ2-1 gives the whole variable domain DGGITQSPKYLFRKEGQNVTLSCEQNLNHDAMYWYRQDPGQGLRLIYYSQIVNDFQKGDIAEGYSVSREKKESFPLTVTSAQKNPTAFYLCASSLPRRDFYNEQFFGPGTRLTVL.